Sequencing of this T cell receptor beta chain was carried out in a study of cytomegalovirus exposure and HLA in healthy donors. Study details: An early release of data contained tens of millions of unique TCRs, which came from HLA-typed donors. Whole-study findings and limits: Many donors carried some public TCRs, although rarity characterized most TCR sequences. Most TCR beta V segments were productive about 87% or about 30% of the time in an earlier analysis. Among TCR beta chains of equal frequency, HLA-associated ones were more clonally expanded in a later analysis.

V was pared by 0 bases and J by 6 bases, with 12 bases between. The CDR3 consists of 15 residues. The germline V gene has CDR1 MNHNS and CDR2 SASEGT. Amplification used 60 Vbeta primers and 13 Jbeta primers. The assay was immunoSEQ multiplex PCR, and TCRdb's table has in-frame clones only and misses some. The table has roughly 150,000 clones, around 65% seen once. Remarks on this clone: What it binds is not known.

The chain combines TRBV6-1 with TRBJ1-5; the D gene is possibly TRBD1 (6 bases). The sequencing sample was made of PBMCs. The receptor was derived from a woman in her twenties or thirties in good health and CMV-seropositive. The CDR3 here is CASSEAGRGGQPQHF. DNA for the CDR3: TGTGCCAGCAGTGAAGCAGGGAGGGGGGGTCAGCCCCAGCATTTT.